The T cell receptor (beta chain) described here comes from a study of patients and donors after allogeneic stem cell transplantation. With 0 bases removed from V and 2 bases from J, the gap between germline ends came to 10 bases. This CDR3 is 15 amino acids long. Germline V gene lookup returns CDR1 LNHNV and CDR2 YYDKDF (reference sequence). The sample holds a few counts of this clonotype. TCRdb re-derived calls from the RT-PCR reads in MiXCR, one entry per CDR3 protein. The sample holds roughly 40,000 distinct CDR3 sequences, over 25% seen once. The TCR originated in a human donor who was either an allogeneic HSCT recipient or a stem cell or donor lymphocyte infusion donor (not recorded which). It is not recorded whose cells these are; they may come from a transplant donor. V is TRBV15 and J is TRBJ1-2; TRBD1 might be the D (5 bases). The specimen was blood, either unsorted or a sorted T cell fraction (not recorded which). Here the CDR3 reads CATSRDPGRNYGYTF. In nucleotides, the CDR3 is TGTGCCACCAGCAGAGATCCGGGACGGAACTATGGCTACACCTTC.